A selection of T cell receptor beta chains follows, all from one sample in a study of regulatory T cells in long-lasting Graves disease. TCRdb recomputed calls from the multiplex PCR reads with MiXCR, one row per CDR3 protein. The data hold around 400,000 distinct CDR3 sequences, with roughly 15% observed a single time. Sequencing was performed on peripheral blood mononuclear cells (PBMCs), taken at new diagnosis, from a patient treated with antithyroid drugs. Receptors were obtained from a female donor with Graves disease. CDR3s include the opening cysteine and the closing phenylalanine or tryptophan. The D gene is left open where the match is weak. Size tells how often a clone was seen (once, few, many) or the class of an expanded clone, and some rows leave it out.

TRBD2	TRBJ2-2	few	TRBV20-1	CSAREPLAGRPHTGGLFF	TGCAGTGCTAGAGAGCCTCTAGCGGGAAGACCCCACACCGGGGGGCTGTTTTTT
NA	TRBJ1-1	few	TRBV11-2	CASSLRGGFSMPPEAFF	TGTGCCAGCAGCTTACGGGGAGGTTTCTCTATGCCTCCCGAAGCTTTCTTT
NA	TRBJ2-1	few	TRBV6-1	CASSPPGRDEQFF	TGTGCCAGCAGCCCTCCGGGGCGGGATGAGCAGTTCTTC
TRBD1	TRBJ2-2	NA	TRBV29-1	CSAWRQGASGELFF	TGCAGCGCATGGCGACAGGGGGCATCCGGGGAGCTGTTTTTT
TRBD1	TRBJ1-6	few	TRBV6-1	CASIAVDRGNSPLHF	TGTGCCAGCATCGCCGTAGACAGGGGAAATTCACCCCTCCACTTT
TRBD1	TRBJ2-5	NA	TRBV7-3	CASSLRTSGQGAQETQYF	TGTGCCAGCAGCTTAAGAACGTCGGGACAGGGGGCACAAGAGACCCAGTACTTC
NA	TRBJ1-1	NA	TRBV4-1	CASSQARVVRAEAFF	TGCGCCAGCAGCCAAGCTAGGGTGGTAAGAGCTGAAGCTTTCTTT
NA	TRBJ1-1	many	TRBV27	CASSLGTPNTEAFF	TGTGCCAGCAGCTTAGGGACTCCGAACACTGAAGCTTTCTTT
NA	TRBJ1-1	few	TRBV30	CAWRVILWGRSSTEAFF	TGTGCCTGGAGGGTCATATTGTGGGGGCGAAGTAGCACTGAAGCTTTCTTT
NA	TRBJ2-7	many	TRBV24-1	CATETDTYEQYF	TGTGCCACTGAAACCGATACCTACGAGCAGTACTTC
TRBD2	TRBJ2-5	many	TRBV3-1	CASSPSGNRETQYF	TGTGCCAGCAGCCCTAGCGGGAATCGAGAGACCCAGTACTTC
NA	TRBJ1-1	many	TRBV20-1	CSAREQLNTEAFF	TGCAGTGCCAGGGAACAGCTGAACACTGAAGCTTTCTTT
NA	TRBJ2-2	many	TRBV19	CASTVRAATSRAGELFF	TGTGCCAGTACCGTTAGGGCGGCAACTTCCCGGGCCGGGGAGCTGTTTTTT
TRBD2	TRBJ2-7	many	TRBV30	CAWSGTAGDEQYF	TGTGCCTGGAGTGGCACCGCGGGGGACGAGCAGTACTTC
NA	TRBJ1-1	few	TRBV5-5	CASSYTSLQDRINTEAFF	TGTGCCAGCAGCTATACAAGCCTTCAAGACAGAATAAACACTGAAGCTTTCTTT
TRBD1	TRBJ1-2	NA	TRBV6-1	CASAPSGTETYGYTF	TGTGCCAGCGCTCCGTCCGGGACAGAGACTTATGGCTACACCTTC
TRBD1	TRBJ2-7	many	TRBV27	CASSFQGQGANEQYF	TGTGCCAGCAGTTTCCAGGGACAGGGGGCGAACGAGCAGTACTTC
TRBD1	TRBJ1-2	few	TRBV19	CATMPRTGAIYGYTF	TGTGCCACTATGCCCCGGACAGGAGCCATCTATGGCTACACCTTC
TRBD1	TRBJ2-2	many	TRBV11-2	CASSPDRRLTGELFF	TGTGCCAGCAGCCCGGACAGGCGACTCACCGGGGAGCTGTTTTTT
NA	TRBJ2-5	NA	TRBV5-1	CASSLHWAAKETQYF	TGCGCCAGCAGCTTGCATTGGGCGGCAAAAGAGACCCAGTACTTC
NA	TRBJ2-1	NA	TRBV7-3	CASSPLPLETYNEQFF	TGTGCCAGCAGCCCCTTGCCGCTAGAGACCTACAATGAGCAGTTCTTC
NA	TRBJ1-1	NA	TRBV18	CASSPMDIKIGNTEAFF	TGTGCCAGCTCACCCATGGACATAAAGATTGGGAACACTGAAGCTTTCTTT
NA	TRBJ1-1	NA	TRBV20-1	CSATGAGAVSTEAFF	TGCAGTGCTACCGGAGCAGGGGCGGTGAGCACTGAAGCTTTCTTT
TRBD1	TRBJ2-1	few	TRBV7-9	CASSPITVRQGANQGLLSYEQFF	TGTGCCAGCAGCCCCATTACGGTTAGACAGGGGGCGAACCAGGGTCTGTTGTCCTACGAGCAGTTCTTC
NA	TRBJ2-5	many	TRBV9	CASSADSAGETQYF	TGTGCCAGCAGCGCCGACAGCGCGGGGGAGACCCAGTACTTC
NA	TRBJ2-1	many	TRBV20-1	CSARGINNEQFF	TGCAGTGCTAGAGGTATCAACAATGAGCAGTTCTTC
NA	TRBJ1-5	many	TRBV2	CASSTGFQPQHF	TGTGCCAGCAGTACAGGGTTTCAGCCCCAGCATTTT
TRBD2	TRBJ2-7	NA	TRBV7-2	CASSYGAGERGEQYF	TGTGCCAGCAGCTACGGAGCGGGAGAGCGAGGCGAGCAGTACTTC
NA	TRBJ1-2	many	TRBV12-3/TRBV12-4	CASSLMVGGGYTF	TGTGCCAGCAGTTTAATGGTAGGGGGTGGCTACACCTTC
NA	TRBJ2-1	few	TRBV20-1	CSVTRGSGSYNEQFF	TGCAGTGTCACCCGGGGGAGCGGGTCCTACAATGAGCAGTTCTTC
TRBD1	TRBJ1-1	many	TRBV20-1	CSAGQGYAEAFF	TGCAGTGCTGGACAGGGTTACGCTGAAGCTTTCTTT
NA	TRBJ2-3	many	TRBV14	CASSQDLRRGGTDTQYF	TGTGCCAGCAGCCAAGATCTTCGCAGGGGGGGCACAGATACGCAGTATTTT
NA	TRBJ1-2	few	TRBV4-3	CASSQVTIPADGPYGYTF	TGCGCCAGCAGCCAAGTCACCATCCCGGCAGACGGTCCCTATGGCTACACCTTC
TRBD2	TRBJ2-2	many	TRBV27	CASQVTSGSTGELFF	TGTGCCAGTCAAGTGACTAGCGGGAGTACCGGGGAGCTGTTTTTT
NA	TRBJ1-2	NA	TRBV7-8	CASSRINYGYTF	TGTGCCAGCAGCCGGATTAACTATGGCTACACCTTC
NA	TRBJ2-1	NA	TRBV9	CASSLGGAFSYNEQFF	TGTGCCAGCAGCCTAGGGGGGGCTTTCTCCTACAATGAGCAGTTCTTC
NA	TRBJ2-6	few	TRBV5-4	CASSLEDNSGANVLTF	TGTGCCAGCAGCTTGGAGGACAACTCTGGGGCCAACGTCCTGACTTTC
NA	TRBJ2-6	NA	TRBV20-1	CSARDYRGGGSGANVLTF	TGCAGTGCTAGAGACTACAGGGGGGGTGGCTCTGGGGCCAACGTCCTGACTTTC
NA	TRBJ2-3	many	TRBV6-5	CASSYGAGLTDTQYF	TGTGCCAGCAGTTACGGGGCGGGACTGACAGATACGCAGTATTTT
TRBD2	TRBJ2-1	many	TRBV20-1	CSARGSSGGTNEQFF	TGCAGTGCTAGAGGGTCTAGCGGGGGGACCAATGAGCAGTTCTTC
TRBD1	TRBJ2-7	NA	TRBV7-9	CASSLVWSSQGGEQYF	TGTGCCAGCAGCTTAGTATGGTCATCACAGGGGGGCGAGCAGTACTTC
NA	TRBJ2-7	NA	TRBV20-1	CSAREPDRYEQYF	TGCAGTGCTAGAGAGCCAGACCGCTACGAGCAGTACTTC
NA	TRBJ2-2	many	TRBV28	CASSFRAAATGELFF	TGTGCCAGCAGTTTCCGGGCGGCGGCCACCGGGGAGCTGTTTTTT
TRBD2	TRBJ2-2	many	TRBV6-2/TRBV6-3	CASSYVAGDTGELFF	TGTGCCAGCAGTTACGTAGCGGGGGACACCGGGGAGCTGTTTTTT
NA	TRBJ2-1	NA	TRBV28	CASSLGGISGIYMFF	TGTGCCAGCAGTTTAGGCGGGATCTCCGGGATATACATGTTCTTC
NA	TRBJ2-4	NA	TRBV28	CASRGGPTKNIQYF	TGTGCCAGCAGGGGTGGCCCTACCAAAAACATTCAGTACTTC
TRBD1	TRBJ2-4	many	TRBV7-9	CASSPRGVSDRVFKNIQYF	TGTGCCAGCAGCCCTCGAGGGGTTTCGGACAGGGTTTTTAAAAACATTCAGTACTTC
NA	TRBJ1-2	many	TRBV28	CASSLREGSVFGYTF	TGTGCCAGCAGTTTACGTGAAGGGTCTGTCTTCGGCTACACCTTC
NA	TRBJ1-5	NA	TRBV5-6	CASSLFWSADSNQPQHF	TGTGCCAGCAGCTTGTTTTGGTCCGCTGATAGCAATCAGCCCCAGCATTTT
NA	TRBJ1-1	many	TRBV2	CASSVDGNTEAFF	TGTGCCAGCAGTGTGGACGGCAACACTGAAGCTTTCTTT
TRBD1	TRBJ2-5	NA	TRBV20-1	CSVGTGRETQYF	TGCAGTGTTGGGACAGGGCGAGAGACCCAGTACTTC
NA	TRBJ2-7	NA	TRBV11-2	CASSSLARVYEQYF	TGTGCCAGCAGCTCCCTGGCAAGGGTCTACGAGCAGTACTTC
TRBD2	TRBJ2-3	many	TRBV13	CASSLGRLAGGITDTQYF	TGTGCCAGCAGCCTCGGAAGATTAGCGGGGGGAATCACAGATACGCAGTATTTT
NA	TRBJ2-5	many	TRBV4-2	CASSQGDSGEETQYF	TGTGCCAGCAGCCAAGGGGACTCCGGCGAAGAGACCCAGTACTTC
TRBD2	TRBJ2-3	many	TRBV24-1	CATSDLGTSGTDTQYF	TGTGCCACCAGTGATTTGGGGACTAGCGGCACAGATACGCAGTATTTT
TRBD2	TRBJ2-3	NA	TRBV29-1	CSANPSGGTQYF	TGCAGCGCCAACCCCTCGGGGGGTACGCAGTATTTT
TRBD2	TRBJ2-1	NA	TRBV5-1	CASSGGLAGAYNEQFF	TGCGCCAGCAGCGGGGGACTAGCGGGCGCCTACAATGAGCAGTTCTTC
TRBD2	TRBJ2-7	many	TRBV2	CASSDSSGGAGEQYF	TGTGCCAGCAGTGATTCTAGCGGGGGGGCCGGCGAGCAGTACTTC